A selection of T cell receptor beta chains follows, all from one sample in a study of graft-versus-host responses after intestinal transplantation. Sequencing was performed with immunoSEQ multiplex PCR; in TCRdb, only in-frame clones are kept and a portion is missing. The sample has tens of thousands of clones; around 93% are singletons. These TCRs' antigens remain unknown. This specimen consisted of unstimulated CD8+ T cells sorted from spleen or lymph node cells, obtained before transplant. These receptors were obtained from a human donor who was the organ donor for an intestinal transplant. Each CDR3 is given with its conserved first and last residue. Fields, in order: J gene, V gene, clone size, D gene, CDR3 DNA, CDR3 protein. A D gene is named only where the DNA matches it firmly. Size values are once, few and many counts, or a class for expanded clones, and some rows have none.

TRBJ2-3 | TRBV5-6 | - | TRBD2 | TGTGCCAGCAGCTTACCGGGACTACCAACAGATACGCAGTATTTT | CASSLPGLPTDTQYF
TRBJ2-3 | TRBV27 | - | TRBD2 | TGTGCCAGCAGTCCACGGACTAGCCTCACAGATACGCAGTATTTT | CASSPRTSLTDTQYF
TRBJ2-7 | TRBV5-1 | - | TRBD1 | TGCGCCAGCAGCTTGGCGGGGGGACAGGGTTTCCACGAGCAGTACTTC | CASSLAGGQGFHEQYF
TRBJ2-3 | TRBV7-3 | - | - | TGTGCCAGCAGCTTAAATCCCCGGGACCATTTCTTCGGTACGCAGTATTTT | CASSLNPRDHFFGTQYF
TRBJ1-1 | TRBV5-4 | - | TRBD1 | TGTGCCAGCAGCTTCTTCGTCTCGACAGGGGATAAAGCTTTCTTT | CASSFFVSTGDKAFF
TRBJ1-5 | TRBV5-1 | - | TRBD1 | TGCGCCAGCAGCGTTGACAGGGGACAGCCCCAGCATTTT | CASSVDRGQPQHF
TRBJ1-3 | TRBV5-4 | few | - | TGTGCCAGCAGCCCCGGGACACACTCTGGAAACACCATATATTTT | CASSPGTHSGNTIYF
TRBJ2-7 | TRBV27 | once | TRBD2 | TGTGCCAGCAGTGTAGCGGGGGGGAGTTACGAGCAGTACTTC | CASSVAGGSYEQYF
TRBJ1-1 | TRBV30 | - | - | TGTGCCTGGAGAGGTATCACTGAAGCTTTCTTT | CAWRGITEAFF
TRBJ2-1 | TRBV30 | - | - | TGTGCCTGGAGTGTACGCGTACTCTTCTCCTACAATGAGCAGTTCTTC | CAWSVRVLFSYNEQFF
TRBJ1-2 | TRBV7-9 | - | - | TGTGCCAGCAGCTTAGCGGACAACTATGGCTACACCTTC | CASSLADNYGYTF
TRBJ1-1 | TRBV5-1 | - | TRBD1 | TGCGCCAGCAGCTTAGGGGGCGGCACTGAAGCTTTCTTT | CASSLGGGTEAFF
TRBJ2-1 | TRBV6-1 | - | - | TGTGCCAGCCTCCCGACTAGTCTGGTCAATGAGCAGTTCTTC | CASLPTSLVNEQFF
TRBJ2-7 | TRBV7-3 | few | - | TGTGCCAGCAGCCCCAGGGGGGGCCCCTACGAGCAGTACTTC | CASSPRGGPYEQYF
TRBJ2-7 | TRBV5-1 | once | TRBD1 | TGCGCCAGCAGCCGGCCTTCGGACAGGGGGCACGGTGAGCAGTACTTC | CASSRPSDRGHGEQYF
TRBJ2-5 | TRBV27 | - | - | TGTGCCAGCAGTTTCGGACGATTTATTGAAGAGGGGCTGGGAGAGACCCAGTACTTC | CASSFGRFIEEGLGETQYF
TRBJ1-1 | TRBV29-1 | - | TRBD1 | TGCAGCGTTGTCCCAGGGGGGATGAACACTGAAGCTTTCTTT | CSVVPGGMNTEAFF
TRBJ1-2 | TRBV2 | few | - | TGTGCCAGGGGGGCGGCAACCGCCTATGGCTACACCTTC | CARGAATAYGYTF
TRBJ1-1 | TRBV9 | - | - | TGTGCCAGCAGCGTAGGGGAAGGCCTGAACACTGAAGCTTTCTTT | CASSVGEGLNTEAFF
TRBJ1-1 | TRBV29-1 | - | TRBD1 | TGCAGCGCAAGGACAGGGACGAACACTGAAGCTTTCTTT | CSARTGTNTEAFF
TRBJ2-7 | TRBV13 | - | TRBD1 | TGTGCCAGCAGCTTGAGGGGGGGACAGGGGTCCCACGAGCAGTACTTC | CASSLRGGQGSHEQYF
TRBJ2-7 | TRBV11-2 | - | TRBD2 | TGTGCCAGCAGCCCCCCTAGCGGTGGCGGTCAGCAGTACTTC | CASSPPSGGGQQYF
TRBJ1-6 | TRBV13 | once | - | TGTGCCAGCAGCGGGGACGGGAGCTCCTATAATTCACCCCTCCACTTT | CASSGDGSSYNSPLHF
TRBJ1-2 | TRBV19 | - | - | TGTGCCAGTAGTATAGATCTTCGACAGGCCGCCACACTCTCAGGCTACACCTTC | CASSIDLRQAATLSGYTF
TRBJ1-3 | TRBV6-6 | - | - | TGTGCCAGCAGGCCCGACAGCGCTCGAGGAAACACTATATATTTT | CASRPDSARGNTIYF
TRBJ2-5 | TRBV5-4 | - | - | TGTGCCAGCAGCTTTTGGGGCGGGGCAGGGGCCGAAGAGACTCAGTACTTC | CASSFWGGAGAEETQYF
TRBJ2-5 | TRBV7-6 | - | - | TGTGCCAGCAGCTTAGATTTCGTGGGATCAGAGACCCAGTACTTC | CASSLDFVGSETQYF
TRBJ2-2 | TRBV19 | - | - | TGTGCCAGTAGTATAGATCAAGGAGGGGAGCTGTTTTTT | CASSIDQGGELFF
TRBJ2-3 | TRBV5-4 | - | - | TGTGCCAGCAGCTGGCGCACAGATACGCAGTATTTT | CASSWRTDTQYF
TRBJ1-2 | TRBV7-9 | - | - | TGTGCCAGCAGCTTAGGCGGCTATGGCTACACCTTC | CASSLGGYGYTF
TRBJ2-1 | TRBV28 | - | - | TGTGCCAGCAGCCCGATGGGGAGAGGGTACAATGAGCAGTTCTTC | CASSPMGRGYNEQFF